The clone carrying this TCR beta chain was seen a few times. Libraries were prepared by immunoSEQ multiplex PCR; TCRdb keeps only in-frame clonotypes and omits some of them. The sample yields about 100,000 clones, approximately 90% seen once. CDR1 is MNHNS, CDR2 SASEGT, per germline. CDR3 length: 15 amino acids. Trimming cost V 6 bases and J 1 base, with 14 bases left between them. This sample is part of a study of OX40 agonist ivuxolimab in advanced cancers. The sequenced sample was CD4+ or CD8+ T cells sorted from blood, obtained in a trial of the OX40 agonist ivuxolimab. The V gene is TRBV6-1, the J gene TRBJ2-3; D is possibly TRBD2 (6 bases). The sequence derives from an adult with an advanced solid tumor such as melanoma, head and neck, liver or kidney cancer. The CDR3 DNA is TGTGCCAGCAGAGATAGTAGCGGAGGCACAGATACGCAGTATTTT. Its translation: CASRDSSGGTDTQYF.